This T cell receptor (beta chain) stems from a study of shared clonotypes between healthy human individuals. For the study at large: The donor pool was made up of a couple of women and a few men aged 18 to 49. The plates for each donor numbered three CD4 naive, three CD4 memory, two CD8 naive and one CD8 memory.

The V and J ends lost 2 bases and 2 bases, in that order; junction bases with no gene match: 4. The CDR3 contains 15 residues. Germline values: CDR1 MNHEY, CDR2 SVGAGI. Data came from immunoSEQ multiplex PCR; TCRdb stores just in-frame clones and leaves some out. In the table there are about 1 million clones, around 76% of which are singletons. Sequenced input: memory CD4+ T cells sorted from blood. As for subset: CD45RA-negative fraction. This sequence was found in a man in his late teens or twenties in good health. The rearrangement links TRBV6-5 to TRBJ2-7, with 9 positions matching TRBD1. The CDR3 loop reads CASSYPGQGAYEQYF. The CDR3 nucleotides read TGTGCCAGCAGTTACCCGGGACAGGGAGCCTACGAGCAGTACTTC.